There are a few counts of the clone carrying this T cell receptor beta chain. What it recognizes is unknown. Template switching with 5'RACE generated the TCR cDNA and added a universal primer site and UMIs. TCRdb re-analysed the 5' RACE reads in MiXCR, keeping a single row per CDR3 protein. The sample contains about 140,000 distinct CDR3 sequences, 6.6% of which appear only once. The CDR3 is 12 residues long. V lost 3 bases, J lost 1 base, and 4 bases lay in between. From germline, CDR1 is DFQATT and CDR2 SNEGSKA (reference sequence). This record comes from a study of T cells after yellow fever vaccination. Broader study findings: Repertoires obtained by FACS sorting could include abundant clonotypes that entered as contaminants from the bulk population. A small proportion of clonotypes was detected in both the CD4 and CD8 compartments.

The material was CD4+ T cells sorted from PBMCs, obtained 10 days after the yellow fever booster vaccination. The gene calls are TRBV20-1 and TRBJ1-5, with D uncertain. The source is a man younger than 40 who received the YFV17D yellow fever vaccine. The CDR3 DNA is TGCAGTGCTAGCCCCAGCAATCAGCCCCAGCATTTT. Encoded protein: CSASPSNQPQHF.